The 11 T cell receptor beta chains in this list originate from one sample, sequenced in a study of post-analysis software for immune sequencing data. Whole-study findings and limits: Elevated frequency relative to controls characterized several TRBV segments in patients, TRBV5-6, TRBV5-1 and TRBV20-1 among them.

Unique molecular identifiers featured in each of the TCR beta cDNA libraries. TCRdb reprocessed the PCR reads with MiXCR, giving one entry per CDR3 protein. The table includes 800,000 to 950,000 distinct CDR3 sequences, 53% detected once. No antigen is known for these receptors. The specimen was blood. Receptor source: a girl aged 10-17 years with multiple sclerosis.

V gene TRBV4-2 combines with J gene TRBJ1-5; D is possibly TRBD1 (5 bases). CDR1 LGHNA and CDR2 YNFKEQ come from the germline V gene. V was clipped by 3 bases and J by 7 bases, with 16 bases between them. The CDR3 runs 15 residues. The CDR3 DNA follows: TGTGCCAGCAGCCAGGTGCTGGGAGGGGAACAGCCCCAGCATTTT. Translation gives CASSQVLGGEQPQHF.

The CDR3 sequence is CASSLEPGANGYTF. The DNA for the CDR3 is TGCGCCAGCAGCTTGGAGCCGGGGGCGAATGGCTACACCTTC. The chain has TRBV5-1 and TRBJ1-2; TRBD1 is a possible D gene (6 bases). The V gene lost 0 bases and the J gene lost 6 bases, with 12 bases spanning the gap. The germline gives CDR1 SGHRS, CDR2 YFSETQ. The CDR3 is 14 residues long.

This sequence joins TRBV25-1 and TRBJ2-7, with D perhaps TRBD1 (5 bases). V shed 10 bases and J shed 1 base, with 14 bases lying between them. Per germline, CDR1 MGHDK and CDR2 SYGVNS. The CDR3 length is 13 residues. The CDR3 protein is CATGSTASYEQYF. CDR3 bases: TGTGCCACCGGATCGACAGCATCCTACGAGCAGTACTTC.

CDR3 DNA: TGCGCCAGCAGCCAAGATATCGCGGGGGGGCCGGGTGAGCAGTTCTTC. Its translation: CASSQDIAGGPGEQFF. V is TRBV4-1 and J is TRBJ2-1, with 9 bases aligning to TRBD2. V lost 0 bases, J lost 9 bases, and 9 bases stayed unmatched. The CDR3 is made up of 16 amino acids. CDR1 is MGHRA, CDR2 YSYEKL, per germline.

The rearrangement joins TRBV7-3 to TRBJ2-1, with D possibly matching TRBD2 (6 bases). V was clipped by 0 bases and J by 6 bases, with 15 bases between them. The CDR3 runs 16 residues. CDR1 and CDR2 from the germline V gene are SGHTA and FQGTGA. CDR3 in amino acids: CASSLTRPGRGNEQFF. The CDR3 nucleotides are TGTGCCAGCAGCTTAACGAGGCCCGGGCGGGGCAATGAGCAGTTCTTC.

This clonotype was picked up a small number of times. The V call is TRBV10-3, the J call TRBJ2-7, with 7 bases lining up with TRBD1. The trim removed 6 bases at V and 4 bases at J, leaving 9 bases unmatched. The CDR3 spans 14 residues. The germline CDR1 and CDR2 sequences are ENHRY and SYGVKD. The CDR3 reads CAIRSQGFGYEQYF. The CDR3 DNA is TGTGCCATCAGGTCACAGGGGTTTGGTTACGAGCAGTACTTC.

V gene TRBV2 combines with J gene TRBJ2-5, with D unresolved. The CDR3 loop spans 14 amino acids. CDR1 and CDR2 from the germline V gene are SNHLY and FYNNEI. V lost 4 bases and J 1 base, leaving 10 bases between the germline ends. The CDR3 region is CASSGAGAQETQYF. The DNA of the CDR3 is TGTGCCAGCAGTGGCGCAGGAGCCCAAGAGACCCAGTACTTC.

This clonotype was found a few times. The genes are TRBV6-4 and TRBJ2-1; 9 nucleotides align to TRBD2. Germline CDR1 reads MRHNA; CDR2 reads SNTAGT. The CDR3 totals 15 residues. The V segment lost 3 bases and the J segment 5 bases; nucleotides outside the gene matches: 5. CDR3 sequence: CASSEQASGNNEQFF. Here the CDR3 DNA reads TGTGCCAGCAGTGAACAGGCTAGCGGGAACAATGAGCAGTTCTTC.

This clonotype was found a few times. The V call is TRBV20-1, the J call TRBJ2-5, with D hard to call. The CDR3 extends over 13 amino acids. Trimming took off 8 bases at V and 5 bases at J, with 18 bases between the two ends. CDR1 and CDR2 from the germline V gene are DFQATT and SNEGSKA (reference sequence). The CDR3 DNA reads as TGCAGTTTGCGGCCGGAGAAGAAGGAGACCCAGTACTTC. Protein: CSLRPEKKETQYF.

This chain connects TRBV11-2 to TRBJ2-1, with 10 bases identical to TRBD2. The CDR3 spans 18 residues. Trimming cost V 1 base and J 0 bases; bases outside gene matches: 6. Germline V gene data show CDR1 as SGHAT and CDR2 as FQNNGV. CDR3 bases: TGTGCCAGCAGCTTAGTTACCCTAGCGGGGGACTCCTACAATGAGCAGTTCTTC. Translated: CASSLVTLAGDSYNEQFF. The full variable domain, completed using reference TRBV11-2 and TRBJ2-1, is EAGVAQSPRYKIIEKRQSVAFWCNPISGHATLYWYQQILGQGPKLLIQFQNNGVVDDSQLPKDRFSAERLKGVDSTLKIQPAKLEDSAVYLCASSLVTLAGDSYNEQFFGPGTRLTVL.

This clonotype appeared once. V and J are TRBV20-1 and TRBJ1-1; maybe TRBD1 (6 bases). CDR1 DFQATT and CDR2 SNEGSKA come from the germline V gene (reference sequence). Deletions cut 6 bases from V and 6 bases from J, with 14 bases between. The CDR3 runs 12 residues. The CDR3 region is CSAPLEGAEAFF. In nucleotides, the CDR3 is TGCAGTGCCCCCCTTGAGGGGGCTGAAGCTTTCTTT.